Sequencing of this T cell receptor (beta chain) was carried out in a study of blood T cells in healthy people across ages. General study findings and limits: Without sorted subsets, naive and antigen-experienced compartments could not be conclusively compared.

Then a second PCR, running about 7 to 11 cycles, was carried out with a sample-barcoded 5' primer and a J-beta primer mix. TCRdb reprocessed the 5' RACE reads via MiXCR and lists one record per CDR3 protein. Of some 730,000 distinct CDR3 sequences listed, 20% to 25% are singletons. A note on this clonotype: The antigen is undetermined.

Aged about 6 to 100, donors were systemically healthy Caucasians from Russia. Sequenced: blood. The TCR originated in a man aged 70 or older in good health.

Here the CDR3 reads CASSPMYRGSVETQYF. The CDR3 DNA reads TGTGCCAGCAGCCCAATGTACAGGGGAAGCGTAGAGACCCAGTACTTC. The V gene is TRBV3-1, the J gene TRBJ2-5; TRBD1 agrees at 7 bases. V gave up 4 bases and J gave up 4 bases; unmatched junction bases: 12. This CDR3 comprises 16 residues. Per the germline V gene, CDR1 is LGHDT and CDR2 is YNNKEL (reference sequence).